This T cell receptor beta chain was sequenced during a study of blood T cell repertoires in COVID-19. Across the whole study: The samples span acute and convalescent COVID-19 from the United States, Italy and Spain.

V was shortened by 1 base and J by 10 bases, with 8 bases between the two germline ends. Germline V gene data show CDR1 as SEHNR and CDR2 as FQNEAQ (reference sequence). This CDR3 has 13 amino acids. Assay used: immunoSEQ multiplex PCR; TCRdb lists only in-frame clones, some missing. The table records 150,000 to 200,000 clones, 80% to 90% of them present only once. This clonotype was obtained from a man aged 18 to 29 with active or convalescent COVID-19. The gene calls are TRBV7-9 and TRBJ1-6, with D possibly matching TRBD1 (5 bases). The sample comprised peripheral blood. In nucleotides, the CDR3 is TGTGCCAGCAGCTTAGAAGGGGAATCACCCCTCCACTTT. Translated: CASSLEGESPLHF.